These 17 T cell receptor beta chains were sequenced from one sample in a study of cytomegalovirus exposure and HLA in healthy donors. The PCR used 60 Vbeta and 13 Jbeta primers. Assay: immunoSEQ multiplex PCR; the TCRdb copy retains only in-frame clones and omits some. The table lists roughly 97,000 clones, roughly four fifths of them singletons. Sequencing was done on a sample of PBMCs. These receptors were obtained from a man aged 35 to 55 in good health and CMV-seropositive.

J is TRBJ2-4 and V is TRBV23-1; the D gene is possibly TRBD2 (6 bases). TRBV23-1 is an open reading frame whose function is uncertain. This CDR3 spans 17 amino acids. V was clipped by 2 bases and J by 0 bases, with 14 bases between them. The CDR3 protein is CASSQKYGGIAKNIQYF. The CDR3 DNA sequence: TGCGCCAGCAGTCAAAAGTATGGGGGGATAGCCAAAAACATTCAGTACTTC.

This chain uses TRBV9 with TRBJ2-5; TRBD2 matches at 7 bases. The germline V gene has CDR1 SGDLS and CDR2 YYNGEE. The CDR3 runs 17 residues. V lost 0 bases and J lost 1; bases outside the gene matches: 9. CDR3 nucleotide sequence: TGTGCCAGCAGCGTAGGGGCGACTAGCAGACGCCAAGAGACCCAGTACTTC. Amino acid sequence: CASSVGATSRRQETQYF.

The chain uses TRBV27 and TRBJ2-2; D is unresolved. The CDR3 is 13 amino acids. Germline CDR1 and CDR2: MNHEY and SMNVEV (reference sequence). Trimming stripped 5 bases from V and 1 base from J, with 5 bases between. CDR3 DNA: TGTGCCAGCAGTGAGAGGAACACCGGGGAGCTGTTTTTT. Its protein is CASSERNTGELFF.

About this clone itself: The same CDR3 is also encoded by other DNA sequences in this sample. The CDR3 here is CASSGHTEAFF. The DNA of the CDR3 is TGTGCCAGCAGCGGGCACACTGAAGCTTTCTTT. This chain links TRBV21-1 with TRBJ1-1; TRBD1, the D gene given by the table, was not confirmed from the DNA. TRBV21-1 is labeled a pseudogene. This CDR3 contains 11 residues.

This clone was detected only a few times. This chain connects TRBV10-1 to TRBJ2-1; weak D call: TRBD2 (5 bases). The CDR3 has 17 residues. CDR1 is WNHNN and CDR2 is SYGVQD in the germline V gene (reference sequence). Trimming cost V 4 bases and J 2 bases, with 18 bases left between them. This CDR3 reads CASSGQTTSFPYNEQFF. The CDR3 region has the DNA TGCGCCAGCAGTGGGCAGACTACCTCCTTCCCCTACAATGAGCAGTTCTTC.

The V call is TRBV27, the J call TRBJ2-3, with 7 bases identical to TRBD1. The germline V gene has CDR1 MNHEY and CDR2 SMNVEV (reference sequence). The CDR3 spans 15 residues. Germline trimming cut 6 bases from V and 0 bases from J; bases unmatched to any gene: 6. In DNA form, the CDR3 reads TGTGCCAGCAGGGGAAGCAGGGGGAGCACAGATACGCAGTATTTT. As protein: CASRGSRGSTDTQYF.

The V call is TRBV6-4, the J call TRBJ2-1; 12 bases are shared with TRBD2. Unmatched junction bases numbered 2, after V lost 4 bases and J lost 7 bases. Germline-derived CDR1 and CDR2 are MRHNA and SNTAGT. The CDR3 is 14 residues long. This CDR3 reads CASSVTSGGNEQFF. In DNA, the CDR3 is TGTGCCAGCAGTGTTACTAGCGGGGGGAATGAGCAGTTCTTC.

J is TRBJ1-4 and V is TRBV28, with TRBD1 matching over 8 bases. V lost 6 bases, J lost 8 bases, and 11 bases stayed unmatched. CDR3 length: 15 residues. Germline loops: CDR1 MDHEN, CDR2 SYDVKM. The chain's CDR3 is CASSHGQGPSEKLFF. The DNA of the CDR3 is TGTGCCAGCAGCCACGGACAGGGCCCTTCCGAAAAACTGTTTTTT.

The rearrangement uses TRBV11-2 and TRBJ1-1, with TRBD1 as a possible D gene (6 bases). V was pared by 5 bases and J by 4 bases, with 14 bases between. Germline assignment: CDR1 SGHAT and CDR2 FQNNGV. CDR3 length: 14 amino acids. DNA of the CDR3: TGTGCCAGCAGCACAACAGGGCTGACCACTGAAGCTTTCTTT. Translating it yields CASSTTGLTTEAFF.

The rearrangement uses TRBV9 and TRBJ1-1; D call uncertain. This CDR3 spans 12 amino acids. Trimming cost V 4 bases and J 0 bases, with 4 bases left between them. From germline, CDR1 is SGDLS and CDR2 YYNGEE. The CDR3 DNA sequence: TGTGCCAGCAGCCGGGTGAACACTGAAGCTTTCTTT. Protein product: CASSRVNTEAFF.

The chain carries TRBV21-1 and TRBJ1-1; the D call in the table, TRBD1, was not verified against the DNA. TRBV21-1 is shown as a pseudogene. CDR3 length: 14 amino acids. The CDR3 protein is CASSKGSRHTEAFF. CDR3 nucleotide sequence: TGTGCCAGCAGCAAAGGGTCCAGGCACACTGAAGCTTTCTTT.

CDR3 sequence (DNA): TGTGCCAGCAGCCCAAGCGGGGGGGGCACAGATACGCAGTATTTT. Its protein is CASSPSGGGTDTQYF. The rearrangement links TRBV28 to TRBJ2-3, with TRBD2 matching 10 bases. V dropped 6 bases and J dropped 1; count of bases not matched to a gene: 4. The CDR3 extends over 15 amino acids. Germline V gene lookup returns CDR1 MDHEN and CDR2 SYDVKM.

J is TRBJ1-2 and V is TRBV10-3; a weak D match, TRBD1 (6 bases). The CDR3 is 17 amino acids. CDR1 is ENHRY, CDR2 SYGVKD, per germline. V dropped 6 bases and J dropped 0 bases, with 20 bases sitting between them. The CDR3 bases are TGTGCCATCAGCCCGGGACATCGGGACCTCACTAACTATGGCTACACCTTC. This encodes CAISPGHRDLTNYGYTF.

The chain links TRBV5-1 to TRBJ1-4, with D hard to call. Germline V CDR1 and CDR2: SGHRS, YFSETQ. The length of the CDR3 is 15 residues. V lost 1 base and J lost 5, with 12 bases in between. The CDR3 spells CASSLMAGSNEKLFF. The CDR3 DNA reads TGCGCCAGCAGCTTGATGGCAGGATCGAATGAAAAACTGTTTTTT.

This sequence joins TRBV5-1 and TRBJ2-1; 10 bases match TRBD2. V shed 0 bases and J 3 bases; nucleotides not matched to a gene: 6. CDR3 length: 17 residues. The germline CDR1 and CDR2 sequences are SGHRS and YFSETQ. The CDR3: CASSLEYSGRYYNEQFF. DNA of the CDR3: TGCGCCAGCAGCTTGGAGTATAGCGGGAGGTACTACAATGAGCAGTTCTTC.

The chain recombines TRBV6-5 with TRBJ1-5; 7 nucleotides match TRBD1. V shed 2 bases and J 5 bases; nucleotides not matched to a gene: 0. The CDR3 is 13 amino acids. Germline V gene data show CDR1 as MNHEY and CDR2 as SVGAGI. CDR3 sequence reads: CASSYDRDQPQHF. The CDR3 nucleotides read TGTGCCAGCAGTTACGACAGGGATCAGCCCCAGCATTTT.

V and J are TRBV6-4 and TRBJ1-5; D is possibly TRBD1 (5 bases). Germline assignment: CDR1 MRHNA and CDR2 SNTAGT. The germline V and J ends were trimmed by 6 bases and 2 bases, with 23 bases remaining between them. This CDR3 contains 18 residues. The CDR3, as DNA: TGTGCCAGCAGACCCCCCTCCGGACAAAGAACCCGCAATCAGCCCCAGCATTTT. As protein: CASRPPSGQRTRNQPQHF.